This T cell receptor beta chain was recovered during a study of blood T cell repertoires in COVID-19. Measured with immunoSEQ multiplex PCR; TCRdb has only the in-frame clones, and not every one. The sample has fewer than 120,000 clones; around nine tenths are singletons. The CDR3 covers 16 residues. In germline, CDR1 is ENHRY, CDR2 SYGVKD. J was trimmed by 5 bases and V by 6 bases; bases with no gene match: 10. This TCR was recovered from a woman in her fifties or sixties with acute or convalescent COVID-19. The sample taken for sequencing was peripheral blood. V usage is TRBV10-3 and J usage is TRBJ2-7; TRBD2 matches 13 bases. The CDR3 sequence: CAISPRWTSGSNEQYF. CDR3 sequence (DNA): TGTGCCATCAGCCCCCGTTGGACTAGCGGGAGTAACGAGCAGTACTTC.